This T cell receptor (beta chain) stems from a study of blood T cell repertoires in COVID-19. Clones were sequenced by immunoSEQ multiplex PCR, and TCRdb holds only the in-frame ones, with some missing. The sample has 55,000 to 90,000 clones; approximately 91% are singletons. V was pared by 6 bases and J by 5 bases, with 7 bases of the junction left unmatched. Germline V lookup: CDR1 MGHDK, CDR2 SYGVNS. This CDR3 has 15 residues. Sequenced material: peripheral blood. This chain uses TRBV25-1 with TRBJ2-3; TRBD2 aligns across 11 bases. The sequence was collected from a human donor with active COVID-19. The donor label of this sample is uncertain. CDR3 coding DNA: TGTGCCAGCAGGGTAGCGGGAGGGCCGGTAGATACGCAGTATTTT. This translates into CASRVAGGPVDTQYF.